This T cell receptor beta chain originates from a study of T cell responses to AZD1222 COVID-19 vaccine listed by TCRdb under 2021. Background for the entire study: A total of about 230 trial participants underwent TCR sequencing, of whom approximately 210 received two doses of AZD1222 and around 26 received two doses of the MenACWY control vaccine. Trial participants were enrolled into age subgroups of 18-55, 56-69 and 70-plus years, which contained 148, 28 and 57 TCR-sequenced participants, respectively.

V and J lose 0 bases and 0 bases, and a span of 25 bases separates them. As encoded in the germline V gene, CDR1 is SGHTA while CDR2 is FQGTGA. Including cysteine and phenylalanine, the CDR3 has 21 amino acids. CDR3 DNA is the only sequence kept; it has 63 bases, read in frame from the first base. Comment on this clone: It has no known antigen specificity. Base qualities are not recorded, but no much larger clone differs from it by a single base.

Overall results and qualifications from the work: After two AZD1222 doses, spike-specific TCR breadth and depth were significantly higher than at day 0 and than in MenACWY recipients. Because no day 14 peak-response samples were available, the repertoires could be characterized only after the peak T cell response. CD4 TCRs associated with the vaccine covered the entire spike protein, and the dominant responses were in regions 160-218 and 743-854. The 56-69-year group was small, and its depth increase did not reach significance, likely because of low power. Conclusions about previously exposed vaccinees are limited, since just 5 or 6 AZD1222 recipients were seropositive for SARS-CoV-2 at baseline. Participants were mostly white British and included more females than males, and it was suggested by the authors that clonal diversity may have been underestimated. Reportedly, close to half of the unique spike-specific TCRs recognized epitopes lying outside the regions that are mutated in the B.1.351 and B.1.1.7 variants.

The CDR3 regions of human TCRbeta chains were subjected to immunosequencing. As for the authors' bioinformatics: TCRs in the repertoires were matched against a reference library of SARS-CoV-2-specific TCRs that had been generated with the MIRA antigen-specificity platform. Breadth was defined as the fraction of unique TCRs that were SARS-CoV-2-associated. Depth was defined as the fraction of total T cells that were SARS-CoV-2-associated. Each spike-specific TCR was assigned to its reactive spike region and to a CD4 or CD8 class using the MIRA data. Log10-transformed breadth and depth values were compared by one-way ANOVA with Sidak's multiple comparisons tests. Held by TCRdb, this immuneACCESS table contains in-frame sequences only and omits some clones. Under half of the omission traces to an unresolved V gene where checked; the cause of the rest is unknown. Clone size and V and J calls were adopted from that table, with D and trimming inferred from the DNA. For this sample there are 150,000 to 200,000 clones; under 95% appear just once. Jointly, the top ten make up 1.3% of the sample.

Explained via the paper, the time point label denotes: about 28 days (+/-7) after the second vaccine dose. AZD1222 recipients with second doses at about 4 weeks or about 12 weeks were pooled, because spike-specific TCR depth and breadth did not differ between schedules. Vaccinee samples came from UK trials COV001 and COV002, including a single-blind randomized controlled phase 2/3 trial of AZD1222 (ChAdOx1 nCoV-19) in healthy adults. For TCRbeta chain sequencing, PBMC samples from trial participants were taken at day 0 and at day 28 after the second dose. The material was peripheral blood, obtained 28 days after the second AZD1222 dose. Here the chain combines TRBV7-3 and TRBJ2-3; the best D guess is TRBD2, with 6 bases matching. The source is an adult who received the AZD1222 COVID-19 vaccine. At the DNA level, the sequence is TGTGCCAGCAGCTTAACCGCCATCAGATGGGACTCCCCCCGTAGCACAGATACGCAGTATTTT. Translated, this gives CASSLTAIRWDSPRSTDTQYF.